The T cell receptor beta chain described here comes from a study of spatial heterogeneity in lung cancer. General observations from the study: Counts that tracked tumor mutation counts were those of expanded intratumoral alpha and beta TCRs.

TCRdb reprocessed the 5' RACE reads via MiXCR and lists one record per CDR3 protein. The table includes about 100,000 distinct CDR3 sequences, 4.4% detected once. The V gene's germline CDR1 is SGHDT and CDR2 YYEEEE. The V and J ends lost 5 bases and 2 bases respectively, with 10 bases between them. The CDR3 runs to 13 residues. The time point was: sample taken at primary tumor resection. There were roughly 72 donors, all of them untreated patients with early-stage non-small cell lung cancer. Researchers sequenced whole RNA taken from tumor, nontumor lung or frozen PBMC without sorting. Points on this clonotype: Its antigen is unknown.

The chain combines TRBV5-6 with TRBJ1-1, with D unclear. This sequence originates from a male donor with early-stage non-small cell lung cancer. The sequencing here drew on lung tumor tissue, taken at surgery. CDR3 nucleotides: TGTGCCAGCAGTTGGGGTATTAACACTGAAGCTTTCTTT. It translates to CASSWGINTEAFF.